These T cell receptor beta chains were read from a single sample in a study of cytomegalovirus exposure and HLA in healthy donors. Data came from immunoSEQ multiplex PCR; TCRdb stores just in-frame clones and leaves some out. The table lists roughly 140,000 clones, roughly nine tenths of them singletons. What was sequenced was PBMCs. These receptors were collected from a woman aged 18-29 years in good health and CMV-seropositive. CDR3s include the opening cysteine and the closing phenylalanine or tryptophan. Each record gives: V gene, J gene, D gene, clone size, CDR3 protein, CDR3 DNA. D genes are given only for firm matches. Rows give clone size only sometimes, using once, few, many, or a class for an expanded clone.

>TRBV14|TRBJ2-3|TRBD2|.
CASSPIGTSGMFVDTQYF
TGTGCCAGCAGCCCGATCGGGACTAGCGGTATGTTCGTAGATACGCAGTATTTT
>TRBV4-3|TRBJ2-1|.|once
CASSQEGGGRTGGQFF
TGCGCCAGCAGCCAAGAAGGGGGCGGGAGGACCGGTGGGCAGTTCTTC
>TRBV7-3|TRBJ2-2|.|.
CASSLSSANTGELFF
TGTGCCAGCAGCTTATCTAGCGCGAACACCGGGGAGCTGTTTTTT
>TRBV11-3|TRBJ2-5|TRBD2|.
CASSLKGRATQYF
TGTGCCAGCAGCTTAAAGGGGAGGGCGACCCAGTACTTC
>TRBV4-2|TRBJ2-7|.|.
CASSQDEYRASEQYF
TGTGCCAGCAGCCAAGATGAGTACAGGGCCTCCGAGCAGTACTTC
>TRBV19|TRBJ2-1|TRBD2|.
CASRPTSPGAYNEQFF
TGTGCCAGTAGACCGACTAGCCCCGGGGCGTACAATGAGCAGTTCTTC
>TRBV14|TRBJ2-7|.|.
CASSPQGSSYEQYF
TGTGCCAGCAGCCCCCAGGGGAGCTCCTACGAGCAGTACTTC
>TRBV7-9|TRBJ2-7|.|.
CASSRRDSDYEQYF
TGTGCCAGCAGCCGGAGGGACAGTGACTACGAGCAGTACTTC
>TRBV6-6|TRBJ2-2|TRBD2|.
CASSFELAGVTGELFF
TGTGCCAGCAGTTTCGAACTAGCGGGAGTCACCGGGGAGCTGTTTTTT
>TRBV6-1|TRBJ1-5|TRBD1|few
CASRTGVRNQPQHF
TGTGCCAGCAGGACAGGGGTGCGCAATCAGCCCCAGCATTTT
>TRBV7-8|TRBJ1-2|.|.
CASSEDAGVVFGYTF
TGTGCCAGCAGCGAAGACGCAGGGGTCGTTTTCGGCTACACCTTC
>TRBV15|TRBJ2-7|TRBD1|.
CATSVGQGSSYEQYF
TGTGCCACCAGCGTAGGACAGGGGTCCTCCTACGAGCAGTACTTC
>TRBV6-6|TRBJ1-2|.|.
CASSYPDINYGYTF
TGTGCCAGCAGTTATCCGGACATTAACTATGGCTACACCTTC
>TRBV5-1|TRBJ1-4|.|.
CASSNRQAWITNEKLFF
TGCGCCAGCAGCAACAGACAGGCCTGGATAACTAATGAAAAACTGTTTTTT
>TRBV7-2|TRBJ2-2|TRBD2|.
CASSSTSGRVRTGELFF
TGTGCCAGCAGCTCGACTAGCGGGAGGGTTAGAACCGGGGAGCTGTTTTTT
>TRBV2|TRBJ2-1|.|.
CASIPEAGSGEQFF
TGTGCCAGCATCCCGGAGGCGGGGTCAGGGGAGCAGTTCTTC
>TRBV28|TRBJ2-7|.|.
CASSSSEKNLLGGEQYF
TGTGCCAGCAGCTCGAGCGAAAAAAACCTCTTAGGGGGCGAGCAGTACTTC
>TRBV2|TRBJ2-7|TRBD1|.
CASRRGQGSSYEQYF
TGTGCCAGCAGGAGGGGACAGGGAAGCTCCTACGAGCAGTACTTC
>TRBV11-2|TRBJ2-5|.|.
CASSNLNLGAQETQYF
TGTGCCAGCAGTAATTTGAATCTAGGGGCCCAAGAGACCCAGTACTTC
>TRBV6-5|TRBJ2-5|TRBD1|.
CASSYIGQVQETQYF
TGTGCCAGCAGTTACATCGGACAGGTGCAAGAGACCCAGTACTTC
>TRBV6-5|TRBJ2-1|.|.
CASSYSWPGSNEQFF
TGTGCCAGCAGTTACTCGTGGCCGGGTAGCAATGAGCAGTTCTTC
>TRBV7-9|TRBJ2-7|TRBD1|.
CASSLGTGGSDEQYF
TGTGCCAGCAGCTTAGGAACAGGGGGATCGGACGAGCAGTACTTC
>TRBV11-3|TRBJ2-5|TRBD2|.
CASSFKAGGPGETQYF
TGTGCCAGCAGCTTTAAAGCGGGAGGGCCCGGGGAGACCCAGTACTTC
>TRBV6-4|TRBJ2-1|TRBD1|many
CASPGQFANNEQFF
TGTGCCAGTCCGGGACAGTTTGCCAACAATGAGCAGTTCTTC
>TRBV11-1|TRBJ1-2|TRBD1|few
CASSLLGQGDYGYTF
TGTGCCAGCAGCCTCCTCGGACAGGGCGACTATGGCTACACCTTC
>TRBV19|TRBJ2-7|.|few
CASSPGAGSYEQYF
TGTGCCAGTAGTCCAGGGGCCGGCTCCTACGAGCAGTACTTC
>TRBV7-2|TRBJ2-2|TRBD2|.
CASKAGMVGELFF
TGTGCCAGCAAAGCGGGAATGGTCGGGGAGCTGTTTTTT